This is a list of T cell receptor beta chains from one sample in a study of T-cell reconstitution after alpha-beta-depleted transplantation in children. From the PCR reads, TCRdb called clonotypes with MiXCR, one entry per CDR3 protein. Seen here are more than 250,000 distinct CDR3 sequences, about 10% observed once, and the top ten hold about a tenth. This material consisted of PBMCs from the stem cell graft donor, taken from the stem cell graft. The receptors were sampled from a human donor who donated a stem cell graft to a child with SCID. CDR3s include the opening cysteine and the closing phenylalanine or tryptophan. The order of the fields is CDR3 protein, CDR3 DNA, D gene, clone size, J gene, V gene. D genes are given only for firm matches. Clone size, where shown, is once, few, many, or a class for clones that have expanded.

CDR3: CASSADVIAGPRETQYF
DNA: TGTGCCAGCAGCGCAGACGTTATTGCGGGACCGCGAGAGACCCAGTACTTC
D: NA
size: NA
J: TRBJ2-5
V: TRBV7-8

CDR3: CASSYSMSLGVSEAFF
DNA: TGTGCCAGCAGTTACTCGATGAGTTTAGGTGTGTCTGAAGCTTTCTTT
D: NA
size: NA
J: TRBJ1-1
V: TRBV6-5

CDR3: CSASNPLSGLGVSEKLFF
DNA: TGCAGTGCTAGCAACCCCCTATCGGGGCTAGGGGTCAGTGAAAAACTGTTTTTT
D: NA
size: NA
J: TRBJ1-4
V: TRBV20-1

CDR3: CASSLDLTVDTEAFF
DNA: TGCGCCAGCAGCTTGGACTTAACGGTAGACACTGAAGCTTTCTTT
D: NA
size: NA
J: TRBJ1-1
V: TRBV5-1

CDR3: CASSFEGIEPQHF
DNA: TGTGCCAGCAGTTTCGAGGGCATCGAGCCCCAGCATTTT
D: NA
size: many
J: TRBJ1-5
V: TRBV12-3/TRBV12-4

CDR3: CASTQAQGNGYTF
DNA: TGTGCCAGCACACAAGCGCAGGGAAACGGCTACACCTTC
D: NA
size: few
J: TRBJ1-2
V: TRBV12-3/TRBV12-4

CDR3: CASSQRRLAGGHQETQYF
DNA: TGTGCCAGCAGTCAACGCAGACTAGCGGGGGGTCATCAAGAGACCCAGTACTTC
D: TRBD2
size: NA
J: TRBJ2-5
V: TRBV6-1

CDR3: CASSLGHPAGEQYF
DNA: TGCGCCAGCAGCTTGGGCCACCCGGCCGGCGAGCAGTACTTC
D: NA
size: NA
J: TRBJ2-7
V: TRBV5-1

CDR3: CASSLEGIEQFF
DNA: TGCGCCAGCAGCTTGGAAGGGATTGAGCAGTTCTTC
D: NA
size: NA
J: TRBJ2-1
V: TRBV5-1

CDR3: CASSLGAGGSPQHF
DNA: TGCGCCAGCAGCCTGGGGGCAGGTGGCTCGCCCCAGCATTTT
D: NA
size: NA
J: TRBJ1-5
V: TRBV5-1

CDR3: CASSFGSQGNSPLHF
DNA: TGTGCCAGCAGTTTTGGTTCCCAGGGGAATTCACCCCTCCACTTT
D: NA
size: few
J: TRBJ1-6
V: TRBV12-3/TRBV12-4

CDR3: CASSFLRVEATRNQPQHF
DNA: TGTGCCAGCAGTTTTTTGCGGGTTGAGGCAACCCGCAATCAGCCCCAGCATTTT
D: NA
size: few
J: TRBJ1-5
V: TRBV28

CDR3: CASTTGTAKNTGELFF
DNA: TGTGCCAGCACCACCGGGACAGCAAAGAACACCGGGGAGCTGTTTTTT
D: TRBD1
size: NA
J: TRBJ2-2
V: TRBV5-4

CDR3: CASSKRQGGNQPQHF
DNA: TGTGCCAGCAGCAAAAGACAGGGGGGAAATCAGCCCCAGCATTTT
D: TRBD1
size: many
J: TRBJ1-5
V: TRBV5-8

CDR3: CASSLRGADEKLFF
DNA: TGTGCCAGCAGCCTCAGGGGGGCGGATGAAAAACTGTTTTTT
D: TRBD1
size: many
J: TRBJ1-4
V: TRBV9

CDR3: CASSLGGTSVHEQFF
DNA: TGTGCCAGCAGCTTAGGAGGGACTAGCGTACATGAGCAGTTCTTC
D: TRBD2
size: many
J: TRBJ2-1
V: TRBV7-2

CDR3: CASNTRGGENIQYF
DNA: TGCGCCAGCAATACGCGGGGGGGCGAAAACATTCAGTACTTC
D: TRBD2
size: few
J: TRBJ2-4
V: TRBV10-2

CDR3: CASSQDASFFYNEQFF
DNA: TGTGCCAGCAGCCAAGACGCTAGCTTTTTCTACAATGAGCAGTTCTTC
D: NA
size: NA
J: TRBJ2-1
V: TRBV4-2

CDR3: CASSLDPGWSSYNEQFF
DNA: TGTGCCAGCAGCTTAGACCCAGGGTGGAGCTCCTACAATGAGCAGTTCTTC
D: NA
size: few
J: TRBJ2-1
V: TRBV7-8

CDR3: CASSLGTGSFSYEQYF
DNA: TGCGCCAGCAGCTTGGGAACGGGATCCTTCTCCTACGAGCAGTACTTC
D: NA
size: many
J: TRBJ2-7
V: TRBV5-1

CDR3: CSAEQGIYTEAFF
DNA: TGCAGTGCTGAACAGGGAATATACACTGAAGCTTTCTTT
D: NA
size: many
J: TRBJ1-1
V: TRBV20-1

CDR3: CASSLQIKNTEAFF
DNA: TGCGCCAGCAGCCTACAGATCAAGAACACTGAAGCTTTCTTT
D: NA
size: few
J: TRBJ1-1
V: TRBV5-1

CDR3: CASRHREPYYEQYF
DNA: TGTGCCAGCAGACACCGGGAGCCTTACTACGAGCAGTACTTC
D: NA
size: NA
J: TRBJ2-7
V: TRBV6-1

CDR3: CSARDLRGGDNEQFF
DNA: TGCAGTGCTAGAGATTTGAGGGGCGGTGATAATGAGCAGTTCTTC
D: NA
size: few
J: TRBJ2-1
V: TRBV20-1

CDR3: CASSIRDGAYEQYF
DNA: TGTGCCAGCTCAATCAGGGACGGGGCCTACGAGCAGTACTTC
D: NA
size: NA
J: TRBJ2-7
V: TRBV27

CDR3: CASSYGVSGELFF
DNA: TGTGCCAGCAGCTATGGGGTCTCCGGGGAGCTGTTTTTT
D: NA
size: few
J: TRBJ2-2
V: TRBV27

CDR3: CSARGTGTLWDQYF
DNA: TGCAGTGCTAGAGGGACAGGGACCTTATGGGACCAGTACTTC
D: TRBD1
size: few
J: TRBJ2-5
V: TRBV20-1

CDR3: CASSLGGVAGGPLGNEQFF
DNA: TGTGCCAGCAGCTTAGGCGGTGTAGCGGGGGGGCCTTTAGGAAATGAGCAGTTCTTC
D: TRBD2
size: few
J: TRBJ2-1
V: TRBV11-2

CDR3: CASSKAGTGGGDEQYF
DNA: TGTGCCAGCAGCAAAGCCGGGACAGGGGGCGGAGACGAGCAGTACTTC
D: TRBD1
size: few
J: TRBJ2-7
V: TRBV5-5

CDR3: CSARDVTDPKTSPTF
DNA: TGCAGTGCTAGAGATGTTACAGATCCTAAGACTTCCCCCACCTTC
D: NA
size: NA
J: TRBJ1-2
V: TRBV20-1

CDR3: CASSLVDRVYEQYF
DNA: TGCGCCAGCAGCTTGGTAGACAGGGTCTACGAGCAGTACTTC
D: TRBD1
size: few
J: TRBJ2-7
V: TRBV5-1

CDR3: CASSESSLGFGEQYF
DNA: TGCGCCAGCAGTGAGTCGTCCCTGGGGTTTGGCGAGCAGTACTTC
D: NA
size: many
J: TRBJ2-7
V: TRBV10-1

CDR3: CASSSGGAYEQFF
DNA: TGTGCCAGCTCTAGCGGGGGGGCCTATGAGCAGTTCTTC
D: TRBD2
size: few
J: TRBJ2-1
V: TRBV25-1

CDR3: CASSLSPGAPYEQYF
DNA: TGTGCCAGCAGCTTAAGTCCAGGAGCCCCCTACGAGCAGTACTTC
D: NA
size: NA
J: TRBJ2-7
V: TRBV7-3

CDR3: CASSPEQGLNEQFF
DNA: TGTGCCAGCAGTCCCGAACAGGGTTTGAATGAGCAGTTCTTC
D: NA
size: few
J: TRBJ2-1
V: TRBV12-3/TRBV12-4

CDR3: CASSSSSHANTGELFF
DNA: TGTGCCAGCAGCTCTTCAAGCCATGCGAACACCGGGGAGCTGTTTTTT
D: NA
size: NA
J: TRBJ2-2
V: TRBV5-6

CDR3: CASSLGDSGYSPLHF
DNA: TGTGCCAGCAGCTTGGGGGACAGCGGATATTCACCCCTCCACTTT
D: TRBD1
size: once
J: TRBJ1-6
V: TRBV5-5

CDR3: CASSRAGGAYEQYF
DNA: TGTGCCAGCAGCCGCGCGGGGGGGGCCTACGAGCAGTACTTC
D: TRBD2
size: few
J: TRBJ2-7
V: TRBV12-3/TRBV12-4

CDR3: CASSQVGQANTEAFF
DNA: TGCGCCAGCAGCCAAGTTGGGCAGGCGAACACTGAAGCTTTCTTT
D: NA
size: few
J: TRBJ1-1
V: TRBV4-1

CDR3: CSARGERGGNSYEQYF
DNA: TGCAGTGCTAGAGGGGAGCGGGGGGGAAACTCCTACGAGCAGTACTTC
D: TRBD2
size: NA
J: TRBJ2-7
V: TRBV20-1

CDR3: CASSLMGQGDNSPLHF
DNA: TGTGCCAGCAGCTTAATGGGACAGGGAGATAATTCACCCCTCCACTTT
D: TRBD1
size: few
J: TRBJ1-6
V: TRBV7-8

CDR3: CASTVNSYEQYF
DNA: TGTGCCAGCACCGTTAACTCCTACGAGCAGTACTTC
D: NA
size: NA
J: TRBJ2-7
V: TRBV5-5

CDR3: CASSQDLAGGRDEQFF
DNA: TGTGCCAGCAGCCAAGATCTAGCGGGGGGGCGCGATGAGCAGTTCTTC
D: TRBD2
size: NA
J: TRBJ2-1
V: TRBV3-1

CDR3: CASSLSGVNEQYF
DNA: TGTGCCAGCAGCTTATCGGGGGTCAACGAGCAGTACTTC
D: NA
size: many
J: TRBJ2-7
V: TRBV7-9

CDR3: CASGWSRSSYNEQFF
DNA: TGTGCTAGTGGTTGGTCTAGGAGCTCCTACAATGAGCAGTTCTTC
D: NA
size: many
J: TRBJ2-1
V: TRBV12-5

CDR3: CASSQDVGTYEQYF
DNA: TGCGCCAGCAGCCAAGATGTAGGCACCTACGAGCAGTACTTC
D: NA
size: NA
J: TRBJ2-7
V: TRBV4-1

CDR3: CASSRRGGYTF
DNA: TGTGCCAGCAGCCGAAGGGGGGGCTACACCTTC
D: NA
size: many
J: TRBJ1-2
V: TRBV3-1

CDR3: CASSGGGSYGYTF
DNA: TGTGCCAGCAGTGGAGGGGGGAGCTATGGCTACACCTTC
D: NA
size: NA
J: TRBJ1-2
V: TRBV12-3/TRBV12-4

CDR3: CASSPLFGLRGGYDNEQFF
DNA: TGTGCCAGCAGTCCTCTCTTCGGTTTGAGGGGGGGCTATGACAATGAGCAGTTCTTC
D: NA
size: NA
J: TRBJ2-1
V: TRBV6-2/TRBV6-3

CDR3: CASSPSGLYEQYF
DNA: TGTGCCAGCAGCCCTTCGGGTCTTTACGAGCAGTACTTC
D: NA
size: many
J: TRBJ2-7
V: TRBV11-2

CDR3: CAFCYDVTGMGSYNEQFF
DNA: TGTGCCTTCTGCTACGACGTCACAGGGATGGGGTCCTACAATGAGCAGTTCTTC
D: NA
size: NA
J: TRBJ2-1
V: TRBV3-1

CDR3: CASTLRGDPNTGELFF
DNA: TGTGCCAGCACCCTACGAGGGGACCCGAACACCGGGGAGCTGTTTTTT
D: NA
size: few
J: TRBJ2-2
V: TRBV6-1

CDR3: CSADTGHNEQFF
DNA: TGCAGTGCCGATACTGGGCACAATGAGCAGTTCTTC
D: NA
size: few
J: TRBJ2-1
V: TRBV20-1

CDR3: CARGQGFGGELFF
DNA: TGTGCCAGGGGACAGGGGTTCGGCGGGGAGCTGTTTTTT
D: TRBD1
size: NA
J: TRBJ2-2
V: TRBV2

CDR3: CASSFRGLIDEQYF
DNA: TGTGCCAGCAGTTTCAGGGGCCTGATCGACGAGCAGTACTTC
D: NA
size: NA
J: TRBJ2-7
V: TRBV27

CDR3: CASWAGARDEQFF
DNA: TGTGCCAGCTGGGCGGGGGCGAGGGATGAGCAGTTCTTC
D: NA
size: NA
J: TRBJ2-1
V: TRBV7-9